The 21 T cell receptor beta chains given below trace back to one sample, sequenced in a study of a mutant IDH1 vaccine in newly diagnosed glioma. Clones were read by immunoSEQ multiplex PCR, and TCRdb kept only the in-frame ones, dropping some. In the table there are 20,000 or so clones, 84% of which are singletons. The time point denotes: week 47, end of study. Doses consisted of 300 ug of mutant IDH1 20-mer peptide each, paired with topical imiquimod. These receptors are not linked to any known antigen. The source material was PBMCs, sampled from a glioma patient whose treatment included an IDH1 peptide vaccine. The origin of the receptors is a man aged 35 to 55 with glioma.

The gene calls are TRBV6-1 and TRBJ1-5; D perhaps matches TRBD1 (5 bases). The CDR3 has 15 amino acids. The germline V gene has CDR1 MNHNS and CDR2 SASEGT. Trimming pared 2 bases from V and 4 bases from J, leaving 12 bases between. The CDR3 reads CASSEFVGTNQPQHF. The CDR3 nucleotides read TGTGCCAGCAGTGAATTTGTAGGGACGAATCAGCCCCAGCATTTT.

The CDR3 DNA reads TGTGCCAGCAGCTTAGAAGGCAACAGGATCCTCTATGGCTACACCTTC. Translated: CASSLEGNRILYGYTF. The gene calls are TRBV7-2 and TRBJ1-2; TRBD1 might be the D (5 bases). Between the trimmed V and J ends, which lost 1 base and 4 bases, there was a span of 16 bases. Germline CDR1 is SGHTA and CDR2 is FQGNSA. CDR3 length equals 16 residues.

The chain couples TRBV15 to TRBJ2-7, with no clear D. The CDR3 has 12 residues. The V gene lost 0 bases and the J gene lost 4 bases, with 4 bases spanning the gap. The V gene's germline CDR1 is LNHNV and CDR2 YYDKDF (reference sequence). CDR3 in amino acids: CATSRESYEQYF. The CDR3, as DNA: TGTGCCACCAGCAGAGAGTCTTACGAGCAGTACTTC.

V and J are TRBV6-5 and TRBJ1-5, with D perhaps TRBD1 (5 bases). Trimming took 6 bases from V and 2 from J, leaving 11 bases between them. The CDR3 sequence is 14 residues long. Germline CDR1 is MNHEY and CDR2 is SVGAGI. CDR3 bases: TGTGCCAGCAGCGAACAAGGGGGCAATCAGCCCCAGCATTTT. Protein sequence: CASSEQGGNQPQHF.

The rearrangement uses TRBV5-8 and TRBJ1-5, with D maybe TRBD1 (5 bases). Germline assignment: CDR1 SGHTS and CDR2 YDEGEE. V was shortened by 0 bases and J by 5 bases, with 15 bases between the two germline ends. The CDR3 is 16 residues long. For the CDR3, the DNA is TGTGCCAGCAGCTTGGGGGACTCTCCGGGGGATCAGCCCCAGCATTTT. It yields the protein CASSLGDSPGDQPQHF.

This chain connects TRBV4-3 to TRBJ2-3, with 9 positions matching TRBD1. The CDR3 length is 16 residues. Germline V gene data show CDR1 as LGHNA and CDR2 as YSLEER. V lost 5 bases, J lost 2 bases, and 8 bases stayed unmatched. CDR3 region: CASSTRTGANTDTQYF. Written as DNA, the CDR3 is TGCGCCAGCAGCACCCGGACAGGGGCCAACACAGATACGCAGTATTTT.

The chain couples TRBV29-1 to TRBJ2-5; 8 bases map to TRBD2. The J call may be faulty, since TRBJ2-7 better matches the DNA end. The CDR3 consists of 12 residues. From germline, CDR1 is SQVTM and CDR2 ANQGSEA. CDR3 in amino acids: CAAQSGSAEQYF. For the CDR3, the DNA is TGCGCAGCGCAAAGCGGGAGTGCCGAGCAGTACTTC.

The chain recombines TRBV19 with TRBJ2-7; 7 bases are a match to TRBD1. Germline values: CDR1 LNHDA, CDR2 SQIVND (reference sequence). V dropped 5 bases and J dropped 4; count of bases not matched to a gene: 17. The CDR3 spans 17 residues. CDR3 DNA: TGTGCCAGTAGTGCCCTCGAAATGACAGGGAAACTGTACGAGCAGTACTTC. Translated: CASSALEMTGKLYEQYF.

This rearrangement joins TRBV18 to TRBJ1-1, with D tentatively TRBD1 (6 bases). Trimming took 0 bases from V and 1 from J, leaving 9 bases between them. The CDR3 is 15 amino acids. CDR1 KGHSH and CDR2 LQKENI come from the germline V gene. For the CDR3, the DNA is TGTGCCAGCTCACCACCTTCAGGGGCGAACACTGAAGCTTTCTTT. Translation gives CASSPPSGANTEAFF.

V and J are TRBV19 and TRBJ2-2; D not certain. V was pared by 2 bases and J by 6 bases, with 13 bases between. This CDR3 contains 15 residues. The germline V gene has CDR1 LNHDA and CDR2 SQIVND (reference sequence). DNA of the CDR3: TGTGCCAGTAGTATATCCCCGAATAGTCCCGGGGAGCTGTTTTTT. Its translation: CASSISPNSPGELFF.

The gene calls are TRBV10-3 and TRBJ2-7; D perhaps matches TRBD2 (6 bases). Between the trimmed V and J ends, which lost 6 bases and 2 bases, there was a span of 14 bases. The CDR3 spans 14 residues. Germline CDR1 is ENHRY and CDR2 is SYGVKD. The CDR3 DNA reads TGTGCCATCAGCGTGACTAGGATTCCCTACGAGCAGTACTTC. Amino acids: CAISVTRIPYEQYF.

The chain employs TRBV14 and TRBJ2-3; no clear D. Trimming cost V 1 base and J 5 bases, with 4 bases left between them. Germline CDR1 is SGHDN and CDR2 is FVKESK. This CDR3 is 12 amino acids long. The CDR3 protein is CASSQVGDTQYF. For the CDR3, the DNA is TGTGCCAGCAGCCAAGTGGGAGATACGCAGTATTTT.

V and J are TRBV5-1 and TRBJ2-1; the D is unclear. This CDR3 contains 14 residues. Germline values: CDR1 SGHRS, CDR2 YFSETQ. Trimming left V 0 bases short and J 6 bases short, with 10 bases between. The CDR3 loop is CASSLDPDSNEQFF. The CDR3 DNA reads as TGCGCCAGCAGCTTGGATCCGGATTCCAATGAGCAGTTCTTC.

V gene TRBV4-2 combines with J gene TRBJ1-2; tentative D call: TRBD1 (6 bases). Germline CDR1 LGHNA, CDR2 YNFKEQ. This CDR3 contains 14 residues. V was clipped by 5 bases and J by 8 bases, with 18 bases between them. The CDR3 protein is CASSAQGATGGYTF. In DNA, the CDR3 is TGTGCCAGCAGCGCCCAAGGGGCCACAGGGGGCTACACCTTC.

In DNA, the CDR3 is TGTGCCAGCAGCTTAGGGCAGGGGGCGCAGGGCTACACCTTC. Its protein is CASSLGQGAQGYTF. The rearrangement uses TRBV7-9 and TRBJ1-2; TRBD1 agrees at 8 bases. Trimming at V came to 1 base and at J to 8 bases, leaving 6 bases not matched to a gene. This CDR3 contains 14 residues. CDR1 and CDR2 from the germline V gene are SEHNR and FQNEAQ (reference sequence).

This sequence joins TRBV29-1 and TRBJ1-5; 8 bases agree with TRBD1. Germline V gives CDR1 SQVTM, CDR2 ANQGSEA. Germline trimming cut 7 bases from V and 1 base from J; bases unmatched to any gene: 6. The CDR3 extends over 14 amino acids. CDR3 sequence reads: CSARTGTSNQPQHF. The CDR3 DNA reads as TGCAGCGCTCGGACAGGGACAAGCAATCAGCCCCAGCATTTT.

This clone was seen just once. V and J are TRBV5-1 and TRBJ1-2, with D uncertain. The CDR3 contains 13 residues. Germline V gene lookup returns CDR1 SGHRS and CDR2 YFSETQ. Trimming left V 4 bases short and J 2 bases short, with 9 bases between. DNA for the CDR3: TGCGCCAGCAGCGCCACAGAGAACTATGGCTACACCTTC. The encoded protein is CASSATENYGYTF.

The chain couples TRBV10-3 to TRBJ2-7, with a possible D match to TRBD2 (5 bases). The CDR3 is 15 residues long. Germline V lookup: CDR1 ENHRY, CDR2 SYGVKD. V lost 3 bases and J lost 2, with 14 bases in between. CDR3 loop: CAISDPRRGTYEQYF. CDR3 nucleotide sequence: TGTGCCATCAGTGATCCCCGACGGGGTACCTACGAGCAGTACTTC.

V gene TRBV5-1 combines with J gene TRBJ2-5; D call uncertain. The CDR3 is 14 amino acids. The V and J ends lost 1 base and 2 bases respectively, with 9 bases between them. Per the germline V gene, CDR1 is SGHRS and CDR2 is YFSETQ. The CDR3 sequence: CASSLSRGQETQYF. The CDR3 DNA is TGCGCCAGCAGCTTGTCACGTGGGCAAGAGACCCAGTACTTC.

The J gene is TRBJ1-2, the V gene TRBV14, with D possibly matching TRBD1 (6 bases). V dropped 0 bases and J dropped 3 bases, with 8 bases sitting between them. Germline CDR1 SGHDN, CDR2 FVKESK. The CDR3 runs to 14 residues. For the CDR3, the DNA is TGTGCCAGCAGCCAAGATGGGGGCGACTATGGCTACACCTTC. It specifies CASSQDGGDYGYTF.

The table lists this clone with a few counts. The chain has TRBV7-9 and TRBJ1-1; TRBD1 matches 7 bases. The trim removed 6 bases at V and 8 bases at J, leaving 6 bases unmatched. The length of the CDR3 is 12 residues. Germline V gene lookup returns CDR1 SEHNR and CDR2 FQNEAQ (reference sequence). The CDR3 nucleotides are TGTGCCAGCAGACCCGAGACAGGGGAAGCTTTCTTT. Translated: CASRPETGEAFF.